The 23 T cell receptor beta chains in this list originate from one sample, sequenced in a study of Ad26.COV2.S vaccination and SARS-CoV-2 variants. The table came from immunoSEQ multiplex PCR; TCRdb's copy has only in-frame clones and leaves some out. This sample yields roughly 300,000 clones, of which 88% are seen a single time; 6.4% belongs to the top ten. Indicated treatment: around 19 received Ad26.COV2.S at low or high dose, single or two shots; 5 received placebo; per-sample allocation not given. Samples came from day 63 after the first vaccine or placebo injection. The input for sequencing was peripheral blood, taken in a trial of Ad26.COV2.S vaccine versus placebo. These receptors all stem from a person aged 18-65 years who received the Ad26.COV2.S COVID-19 vaccine or a placebo.

The rearrangement joins TRBV9 to TRBJ2-3; 8 nucleotides line up with TRBD1. Trimming at V came to 7 bases and at J to 1 base, leaving 8 bases not matched to a gene. Germline-derived CDR1 and CDR2 are SGDLS and YYNGEE. The length of the CDR3 is 15 residues. CDR3 sequence reads: CASGRGQARTDTQYF. CDR3 bases: TGTGCCAGCGGGCGGGGACAGGCCCGCACAGATACGCAGTATTTT.

The CDR3 coding sequence is TGCGCCAGCGTAAGCGCGCCTTCCTCCTACAATGAGCAGTTCTTC. Amino acids: CASVSAPSSYNEQFF. The chain uses TRBV5-1 and TRBJ2-1; no clear D gene. Trimming took off 7 bases at V and 0 bases at J, with 14 bases between the two ends. CDR3 size: 15 residues. The V gene's germline CDR1 is SGHRS and CDR2 YFSETQ. Full variable domain (outside the CDR3, taken from reference TRBV5-1 and TRBJ2-1): KAGVTQTPRYLIKTRGQQVTLSCSPISGHRSVSWYQQTPGQGLQFLFEYFSETQRNKGNFPGRFSGRQFSNSRSEMNVSTLELGDSALYLCASVSAPSSYNEQFFGPGTRLTVL.

This clone was recorded a few times. This CDR3 is CASSLNFDYGYTF. The CDR3 DNA is TGTGCCAGCAGCTTGAATTTTGACTATGGCTACACCTTC. The gene calls are TRBV7-8 and TRBJ1-2; no definite D call. The CDR3 has 13 amino acids. The germline gives CDR1 SGHVS, CDR2 FQNEAQ. Deletions cut 3 bases from V and 3 bases from J, with 8 bases between.

The V and J genes are TRBV5-1 and TRBJ1-2; D is unresolved. The V end was cut by 4 bases, the J end by 4 bases, with 11 bases between. The CDR3 runs to 13 residues. Per germline, CDR1 SGHRS and CDR2 YFSETQ. CDR3 sequence: CASSVDGSYGYTF. In nucleotides, the CDR3 is TGCGCCAGCAGCGTCGACGGTAGCTATGGCTACACCTTC.

The V call is TRBV25-1, the J call TRBJ2-7; D call uncertain. This CDR3 contains 12 residues. Germline lookup yields CDR1 MGHDK and CDR2 SYGVNS. Trimming pared 2 bases from V and 1 base from J, leaving 3 bases between. The CDR3 protein is CASSEGSYEQYF. DNA for the CDR3: TGTGCCAGCAGTGAAGGATCCTACGAGCAGTACTTC.

This clone was picked up a small number of times. The rearrangement links TRBV5-6 to TRBJ2-1; weak D call: TRBD1 (6 bases). V lost 4 bases to trimming and J lost 10 bases, with 21 bases between them. The CDR3 has 15 amino acids. Germline lookup yields CDR1 SGHDT and CDR2 YYEEEE. The CDR3 reads CASSPRQGTNSEQFF. The CDR3 bases are TGTGCCAGCAGCCCGAGGCAGGGGACCAACTCGGAGCAGTTCTTC.

In this sample, this clone turned up once. The chain uses TRBV18 and TRBJ2-1; 10 bases line up with TRBD2. The CDR3 sequence is 15 residues long. Trimming cost V 4 bases and J 8 bases; bases outside gene matches: 8. Per the germline V gene, CDR1 is KGHSH and CDR2 is LQKENI. Here the CDR3 DNA reads TGTGCCAGCTCACGCCCCGGGACTAGCGACCATGAGCAGTTCTTC. It specifies CASSRPGTSDHEQFF.

The chain couples TRBV24-1 to TRBJ2-3; a possible D gene is TRBD2 (5 bases). CDR1 and CDR2 from the germline V gene are KGHDR and SFDVKD. The CDR3 totals 15 residues. Trimming stripped 1 base from V and 2 bases from J, with 9 bases between. The CDR3 region is CATSDFGRATDTQYF. The CDR3 DNA follows: TGTGCCACCAGTGATTTTGGGCGGGCCACAGATACGCAGTATTTT.

V gene TRBV11-2 combines with J gene TRBJ2-7, with 10 nucleotides matching TRBD1. Germline-derived CDR1 and CDR2 are SGHAT and FQNNGV. Unmatched junction bases numbered 5, after V lost 4 bases and J lost 2 bases. This CDR3 has 15 residues. CDR3 protein: CASSSTGTGAYEQYF. The CDR3 nucleotides read TGTGCCAGCAGCTCCACCGGGACAGGGGCCTACGAGCAGTACTTC. The whole variable domain, filled in from reference TRBV11-2 and TRBJ2-7, reads EAGVAQSPRYKIIEKRQSVAFWCNPISGHATLYWYQQILGQGPKLLIQFQNNGVVDDSQLPKDRFSAERLKGVDSTLKIQPAKLEDSAVYLCASSSTGTGAYEQYFGPGTRLTVT.

The chain carries TRBV9 and TRBJ2-5; the D is unclear. Germline CDR1 reads SGDLS; CDR2 reads YYNGEE. The CDR3 length is 13 residues. V lost 1 base and J lost 3, with 7 bases in between. As DNA, the CDR3 is TGTGCCAGCAGCGTATACGGAGAAGAGACCCAGTACTTC. Its protein product is CASSVYGEETQYF.

The chain combines TRBV5-1 with TRBJ1-6; 8 nucleotides line up with TRBD1. The CDR3 is 16 amino acids. Germline CDR1 reads SGHRS; CDR2 reads YFSETQ. V shed 0 bases, J shed 8 bases, and the junction held 7 bases outside the gene matches. CDR3 nucleotides: TGCGCCAGCAGCTTGGGAACAGGGGGTATTTATTCACCCCTCCACTTT. Residues: CASSLGTGGIYSPLHF.

The genes are TRBV7-2 and TRBJ2-7, with 11 bases that match TRBD2. V shed 1 base and J 4 bases; nucleotides not matched to a gene: 6. The germline gives CDR1 SGHTA, CDR2 FQGNSA. This CDR3 region has 16 residues. This chain's CDR3 is CASSLEGTSGSYEQYF. In DNA form, the CDR3 reads TGTGCCAGCAGCTTAGAAGGTACTAGCGGGAGTTACGAGCAGTACTTC.

The chain carries TRBV3-1 (or the pseudogene TRBV3-2) and TRBJ1-1; maybe TRBD1 (5 bases). The V and J ends lost 5 bases and 3 bases respectively, with 10 bases between them. Looked up from germline, CDR1 is LGHDT and CDR2 is YNNKEL (reference sequence). This CDR3 has 13 amino acids. The CDR3 sequence is CASSDTGDTEAFF. The CDR3 DNA sequence: TGTGCCAGCAGCGATACAGGTGACACTGAAGCTTTCTTT.

J is TRBJ2-3 and V is TRBV2, with 8 nucleotides matching TRBD2. The V segment lost 6 bases and the J segment 3 bases; nucleotides outside the gene matches: 11. From germline, CDR1 is SNHLY and CDR2 FYNNEI. This CDR3 spans 16 amino acids. CDR3 DNA sequence: TGTGCCAGCAGCAACCCGGCACTAGCGGAAACAGATACGCAGTATTTT. Translating it yields CASSNPALAETDTQYF.

In the case of this clone: Other DNA sequences within the sample encode an identical CDR3. This chain links TRBV19 with TRBJ2-5, with no clear D. This CDR3 contains 14 residues. Per germline, CDR1 LNHDA and CDR2 SQIVND (reference sequence). V was cut by 4 bases and J by 1 base, with 10 bases left in between. The CDR3 region has the DNA TGTGCCAGTAGTAGTGGCGGCTCCCAAGAGACCCAGTACTTC. Encoded protein: CASSSGGSQETQYF.

The rearrangement links TRBV25-1 to TRBJ2-4, with a possible D match to TRBD2 (5 bases). Trimming took 5 bases from V and 4 from J, leaving 12 bases between them. Germline V gene lookup returns CDR1 MGHDK and CDR2 SYGVNS. The CDR3 spans 14 residues. The CDR3 nucleotides are TGTGCCAGCAGTAGAGGGCTAGAAAAAAACATTCAGTACTTC. Protein sequence: CASSRGLEKNIQYF.

The chain links TRBV29-1 to TRBJ1-2, with 8 bases aligning to TRBD1. The CDR3 extends over 13 amino acids. V trimming: 5 bases; J trimming: 6 bases; junction bases outside the gene matches: 8. The V gene's germline CDR1 is SQVTM and CDR2 ANQGSEA. CDR3 coding DNA: TGCAGCGTTAGAGGACAGGGCAACAATGGCTACACCTTC. It yields the protein CSVRGQGNNGYTF.

This clone appeared a few times. The CDR3 nucleotides read TGTGCCACCAACCTGTTTGGGGACACTGAAGCTTTCTTT. Protein sequence: CATNLFGDTEAFF. The rearrangement joins TRBV15 to TRBJ1-1; D gene unclear. The CDR3 sequence is 13 residues long. Germline V gene data show CDR1 as LNHNV and CDR2 as YYDKDF (reference sequence). Trimming pared 7 bases from V and 3 bases from J, leaving 12 bases between.

V gene TRBV7-3 combines with J gene TRBJ2-2; TRBD2 agrees at 10 bases. Germline-derived CDR1 and CDR2 are SGHTA and FQGTGA. Losses at the gene ends were 1 base for V and 6 bases for J; bases not matched to a gene: 8. The CDR3 is 17 amino acids. The CDR3 spells CASSLIRLAGVAGELFF. The DNA for the CDR3 is TGTGCCAGCAGCTTAATCCGCCTAGCGGGAGTGGCCGGGGAGCTGTTTTTT.

The rearrangement links TRBV7-8 to TRBJ1-5, with D perhaps matching TRBD1 (5 bases). Trimming removed 3 bases at V and 3 bases at J, with 9 bases between. Germline assignment: CDR1 SGHVS and CDR2 FQNEAQ. This CDR3 comprises 14 residues. The CDR3, as DNA: TGTGCCAGCAGCTTCCAGGGATTCAATCAGCCCCAGCATTTT. It is translated as CASSFQGFNQPQHF.

This rearrangement joins TRBV3-1 (or the pseudogene TRBV3-2) to TRBJ1-5, with 7 bases matching TRBD1. The CDR3 spans 15 residues. The V segment lost 3 bases and the J segment 2 bases; nucleotides outside the gene matches: 4. The germline V gene encodes CDR1 LGHDT and CDR2 YNNKEL (reference sequence). The CDR3 is CASSQDTGGNQPQHF. The CDR3 DNA is TGTGCCAGCAGCCAGGATACAGGGGGCAATCAGCCCCAGCATTTT.

This chain joins TRBV7-2 and TRBJ1-1; a possible D gene is TRBD1 (5 bases). CDR1 and CDR2 from the germline V gene are SGHTA and FQGNSA. This CDR3 has 17 residues. V was pared by 5 bases and J by 1 base, with 20 bases between. The CDR3, as DNA: TGTGCCAGCAGCCCACGCTCCCCGGGACCGTCGAACACTGAAGCTTTCTTT. Encoded protein: CASSPRSPGPSNTEAFF.

The chain uses TRBV7-2 and TRBJ2-1; D not certain. CDR1 and CDR2 (germline): SGHTA, FQGNSA. V gave up 5 bases and J gave up 14 bases, with 13 bases separating them. The CDR3 is 11 amino acids. The CDR3 region has the DNA TGTGCCAGCAGCCCTGGTAGGAAGGAGTTCTTC. This sequence encodes CASSPGRKEFF.